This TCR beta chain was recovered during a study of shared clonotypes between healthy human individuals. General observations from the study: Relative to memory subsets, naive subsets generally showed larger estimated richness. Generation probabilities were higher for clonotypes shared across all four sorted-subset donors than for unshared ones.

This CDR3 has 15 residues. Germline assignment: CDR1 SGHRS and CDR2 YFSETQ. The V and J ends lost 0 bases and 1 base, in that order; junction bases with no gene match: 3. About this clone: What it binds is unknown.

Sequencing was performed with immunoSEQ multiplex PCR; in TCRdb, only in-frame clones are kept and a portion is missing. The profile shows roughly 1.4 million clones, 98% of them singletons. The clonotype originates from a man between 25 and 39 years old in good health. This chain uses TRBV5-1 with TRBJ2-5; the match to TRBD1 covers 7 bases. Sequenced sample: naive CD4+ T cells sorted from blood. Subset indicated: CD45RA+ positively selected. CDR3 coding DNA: TGCGCCAGCAGCTTGGACAGGGGCCTCCAAGAGACCCAGTACTTC. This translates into CASSLDRGLQETQYF.